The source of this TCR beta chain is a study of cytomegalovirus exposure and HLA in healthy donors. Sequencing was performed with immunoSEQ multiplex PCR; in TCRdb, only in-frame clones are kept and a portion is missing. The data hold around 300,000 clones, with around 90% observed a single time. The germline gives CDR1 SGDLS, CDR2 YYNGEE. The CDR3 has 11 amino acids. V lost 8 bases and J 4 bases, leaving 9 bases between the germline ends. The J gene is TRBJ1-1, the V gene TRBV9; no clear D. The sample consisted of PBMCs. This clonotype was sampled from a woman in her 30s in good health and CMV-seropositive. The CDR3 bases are TGTGCCAGTTCGGAGGGCACTGAAGCTTTCTTT. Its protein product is CASSEGTEAFF.